This TCR beta chain derives from a study of tissue T cells after allogeneic stem cell transplantation. The time point is: mouse harvest day 7 after allogeneic transplant. Mouse grafts combined 10^7 T-cell-depleted bone marrow cells with 10^6 splenic CD5+ T cells. This mouse GVHD model was MHC-mismatched B6 to BALB/c, profiled day 7 or 14. A note on this clone: Mouse names are used for the genes. The CDR3 end lies 1 residue beyond the end of the read and is filled in from the germline J gene.

Here immunoSEQ multiplex PCR was the method, and the copy in TCRdb shows in-frame clones only, minus some. Of under 8,500 clones listed, 50% are singletons. Looked up from germline, CDR1 is GFQATS and CDR2 is STVNSAI. V was clipped by 2 bases and J by 0 bases, with 5 bases between them. The CDR3 loop spans 13 amino acids. The chain uses TRBV20 and TRBJ1-3; D gene ambiguous. Sequences were obtained from gut tissue. This receptor was identified in a female BALB/c mouse given C57BL/6 T cells with graft-versus-host disease after an allogeneic hematopoietic cell transplant. The sequenced CDR3 bases are TGTGGTGCTAGGTGGGGTTCTGGAAATACGCTCTAT. This translates into CGARWGSGNTLY. In full, the CDR3 reads CGARWGSGNTLYF.